This is a list of T cell receptor beta chains from one sample in a study of blood T cell repertoires in COVID-19. The assay was immunoSEQ multiplex PCR, and TCRdb's table has in-frame clones only and misses some. The table shows 300,000 to 350,000 clones, with approximately 90% occurring only once. The sequenced sample was PBMCs or T cells enriched from blood (not recorded which). The origin of the receptors is a woman aged 25 to 39 who had been exposed to COVID-19. Both conserved end residues are part of each CDR3. D genes are given only for firm matches. The size of a clone is reported for some rows only, either as once, few or many, or as a class for expanded clones.

J gene: TRBJ2-3
V gene: TRBV7-9
D gene: TRBD1
clone size: NA
CDR3 DNA: TGTGCCAGCAGCAGGACAGGGGGCTTTATAGGCACAGATACGCAGTATTTT
CDR3 protein: CASSRTGGFIGTDTQYF

J gene: TRBJ2-5
V gene: TRBV9
D gene: NA
clone size: once
CDR3 DNA: TGTGCCAGCAGCGTAGTGGGCAGAAACTCAGAGACCCAGTACTTC
CDR3 protein: CASSVVGRNSETQYF

J gene: TRBJ1-2
V gene: TRBV5-6
D gene: NA
clone size: once
CDR3 DNA: TGTGCCAGCAGCCCCGGGGTCATCGTGAGCTATGGCTACACCTTC
CDR3 protein: CASSPGVIVSYGYTF

J gene: TRBJ2-2
V gene: TRBV3-1/TRBV3-2
D gene: TRBD2
clone size: NA
CDR3 DNA: TGTGCCAGCAGCCGAGGACTAGCGGGGGGGAAAAACACCGGGGAGCTGTTTTTT
CDR3 protein: CASSRGLAGGKNTGELFF

J gene: TRBJ2-5
V gene: TRBV11-3
D gene: TRBD2
clone size: once
CDR3 DNA: TGTGCCAGCAGCTTAGGCCGGGGGGTCCGAGAGACCCAGTACTTC
CDR3 protein: CASSLGRGVRETQYF

J gene: TRBJ2-1
V gene: TRBV6-6
D gene: TRBD2
clone size: NA
CDR3 DNA: TGTGCCAGCAAACGGGGGGGCAGGGGCTACAATGAGCAGTTCTTC
CDR3 protein: CASKRGGRGYNEQFF

J gene: TRBJ1-1
V gene: TRBV14
D gene: TRBD1
clone size: NA
CDR3 DNA: TGTGCCAGCAGCCCGAAGACAGGGAGGACTGAAGCTTTCTTT
CDR3 protein: CASSPKTGRTEAFF

J gene: TRBJ1-2
V gene: TRBV7-8
D gene: TRBD1
clone size: NA
CDR3 DNA: TGTGCCAGCAGCTCCCGACAGGGGGGAGTGGATGGCTACACCTTC
CDR3 protein: CASSSRQGGVDGYTF

J gene: TRBJ2-5
V gene: TRBV4-1
D gene: TRBD2
clone size: NA
CDR3 DNA: TGCGCCAGCAGCCAAGGATCGACTAGCCTCCGGGAGACCCAGTACTTC
CDR3 protein: CASSQGSTSLRETQYF

J gene: TRBJ1-5
V gene: TRBV5-1
D gene: TRBD1
clone size: NA
CDR3 DNA: TGCGCCAGCAGCATGGGGACAGCCAATCAGCCCCAGCATTTT
CDR3 protein: CASSMGTANQPQHF

J gene: TRBJ1-2
V gene: TRBV7-2
D gene: NA
clone size: once
CDR3 DNA: TGTGCCAGCAGCGCTCATTTAATAGGAGCGGATGGCTACACCTTC
CDR3 protein: CASSAHLIGADGYTF

J gene: TRBJ1-1
V gene: TRBV7-9
D gene: NA
clone size: NA
CDR3 DNA: TGTGCCAGCAGCTTCAAAAGGGGCATGAACACTGAAGCTTTCTTT
CDR3 protein: CASSFKRGMNTEAFF

J gene: TRBJ1-2
V gene: TRBV9
D gene: NA
clone size: NA
CDR3 DNA: TGTGCCAGCAGCGTAGCCCAGGGAGGTGGCTACACCTTC
CDR3 protein: CASSVAQGGGYTF

J gene: TRBJ1-2
V gene: TRBV14
D gene: NA
clone size: NA
CDR3 DNA: TGTGCCAGCAGCCAGGGGACTTATGGCTACACCTTC
CDR3 protein: CASSQGTYGYTF

J gene: TRBJ1-1
V gene: TRBV6-5
D gene: TRBD1
clone size: NA
CDR3 DNA: TGTGCCAGCAGTTCGGGACAGGGGGCGACTGAAGCTTTCTTT
CDR3 protein: CASSSGQGATEAFF

J gene: TRBJ2-2
V gene: TRBV5-4
D gene: NA
clone size: NA
CDR3 DNA: TGTGCCAGCAGCTCAGCCGGGGAGAACACCGGGGAGCTGTTTTTT
CDR3 protein: CASSSAGENTGELFF

J gene: TRBJ2-3
V gene: TRBV11-1
D gene: NA
clone size: NA
CDR3 DNA: TGTGCCAGCAGCTTGAGGACAGATACGCAGTATTTT
CDR3 protein: CASSLRTDTQYF

J gene: TRBJ2-1
V gene: TRBV7-8
D gene: TRBD2
clone size: NA
CDR3 DNA: TGTGCCAGCAGCTTAGGAAGCGGGGGGGCGTCCTACAATGAGCAGTTCTTC
CDR3 protein: CASSLGSGGASYNEQFF

J gene: TRBJ1-5
V gene: TRBV25-1
D gene: NA
clone size: once
CDR3 DNA: TGTGCCAGCAGTGAGCCAGGTCCCAATCAGCCCCAGCATTTT
CDR3 protein: CASSEPGPNQPQHF

J gene: TRBJ1-5
V gene: TRBV12-1
D gene: NA
clone size: few
CDR3 DNA: TGTGCCAGCAGCTTTCGGGACAGGGGGCTTTATAGCAATCAGCCCCAGCATTTT
CDR3 protein: CASSFRDRGLYSNQPQHF

J gene: TRBJ1-2
V gene: TRBV10-3
D gene: NA
clone size: NA
CDR3 DNA: TGTGCCATCAGTGCCTCGCAGGGTTCTAACTATGGCTACACCTTC
CDR3 protein: CAISASQGSNYGYTF

J gene: TRBJ1-6
V gene: TRBV7-9
D gene: NA
clone size: NA
CDR3 DNA: TGTGCCAGCAGCTTACCCGGGACACAATATAATTCACCCCTCCACTTT
CDR3 protein: CASSLPGTQYNSPLHF

J gene: TRBJ1-5
V gene: TRBV19
D gene: TRBD1
clone size: once
CDR3 DNA: TGTGCCAGTAGCTACAGGGGGTACTTCGGCAATCAGCCCCAGCATTTT
CDR3 protein: CASSYRGYFGNQPQHF

J gene: TRBJ1-2
V gene: TRBV4-2
D gene: TRBD1
clone size: NA
CDR3 DNA: TGTGCCAGCAGCCCCCAGACAGGGAATGGCTACACCTTC
CDR3 protein: CASSPQTGNGYTF

J gene: TRBJ1-6
V gene: TRBV5-1
D gene: NA
clone size: NA
CDR3 DNA: TGCGCCAGCAGCCCAGGACAAGGGATTAATTCACCCCTCCACTTT
CDR3 protein: CASSPGQGINSPLHF

J gene: TRBJ1-1
V gene: TRBV27
D gene: NA
clone size: NA
CDR3 DNA: TGTGCCAGCAGTTCCACAGTGAACACTGAAGCTTTCTTT
CDR3 protein: CASSSTVNTEAFF

J gene: TRBJ1-1
V gene: TRBV7-9
D gene: TRBD1
clone size: NA
CDR3 DNA: TGTGCCAGCAGCTTAAGGGACAGGGGAGTCGCTTTCTTT
CDR3 protein: CASSLRDRGVAFF

J gene: TRBJ2-7
V gene: TRBV6-5
D gene: TRBD2
clone size: NA
CDR3 DNA: TGTGCCAGCAGTTACGGAGCGGGGGTTAGCCTGTGGGAGCAGTACTTC
CDR3 protein: CASSYGAGVSLWEQYF

J gene: TRBJ1-4
V gene: TRBV9
D gene: NA
clone size: NA
CDR3 DNA: TGTGCCAGCAGCCTACTGCCCGATGGTGAAAAACTGTTTTTT
CDR3 protein: CASSLLPDGEKLFF

J gene: TRBJ1-2
V gene: TRBV7-6
D gene: NA
clone size: NA
CDR3 DNA: TGTGCCAGCAGCCCCCACCAAGACATATATGGCTACACCTTC
CDR3 protein: CASSPHQDIYGYTF

J gene: TRBJ1-5
V gene: TRBV4-1
D gene: NA
clone size: NA
CDR3 DNA: TGCGCCAGCAGCCAAGATCAATGGAGGGATCAGCCCCAGCATTTT
CDR3 protein: CASSQDQWRDQPQHF

J gene: TRBJ1-1
V gene: TRBV27
D gene: NA
clone size: NA
CDR3 DNA: TGTGCCAGCTGTCCCTTGGGGGGACCGTACACTGAAGCTTTCTTT
CDR3 protein: CASCPLGGPYTEAFF

J gene: TRBJ1-1
V gene: TRBV4-2
D gene: NA
clone size: NA
CDR3 DNA: TGTGCCAGCAGCCATGGGGGGGCACTTACGGTTCGTGCTGAAGCTTTCTTT
CDR3 protein: CASSHGGALTVRAEAFF

J gene: TRBJ1-1
V gene: TRBV4-3
D gene: NA
clone size: NA
CDR3 DNA: TGCGCCAGCAGCCAAGAATCGGTGGTGCTAAACACTGAAGCTTTCTTT
CDR3 protein: CASSQESVVLNTEAFF

J gene: TRBJ1-2
V gene: TRBV7-2
D gene: TRBD1
clone size: once
CDR3 DNA: TGTGCCAGCAGCTCAGAGCGCAGGGGGAACTATGGCTACACCTTC
CDR3 protein: CASSSERRGNYGYTF

J gene: TRBJ1-1
V gene: TRBV24-1
D gene: NA
clone size: NA
CDR3 DNA: TGTGCCACCATTCGGGGGGGACGGGACACTGAAGCTTTCTTT
CDR3 protein: CATIRGGRDTEAFF

J gene: TRBJ2-5
V gene: TRBV7-2
D gene: NA
clone size: NA
CDR3 DNA: TGTGCCAGCAGCTTAGAGGGGTTAGGGGGGGCCCAAGAGACCCAGTACTTC
CDR3 protein: CASSLEGLGGAQETQYF

J gene: TRBJ2-7
V gene: TRBV4-2
D gene: TRBD2
clone size: NA
CDR3 DNA: TGTGCCAGCAGCCAAGGTAGCGGGGGGACCTACGAGCAGTACTTC
CDR3 protein: CASSQGSGGTYEQYF

J gene: TRBJ1-5
V gene: TRBV27
D gene: TRBD1
clone size: NA
CDR3 DNA: TGTGCCAGCAGCTACAGGGGTTGGCAGCCCCAGCATTTT
CDR3 protein: CASSYRGWQPQHF

J gene: TRBJ1-1
V gene: TRBV12-3/TRBV12-4
D gene: NA
clone size: NA
CDR3 DNA: TGTGCCAGCAGTTTAATGGCTAACACTGAAGCTTTCTTT
CDR3 protein: CASSLMANTEAFF

J gene: TRBJ1-1
V gene: TRBV29-1
D gene: NA
clone size: NA
CDR3 DNA: TGCAGCGTTGCCACGCGGATGAACACTGAAGCTTTCTTT
CDR3 protein: CSVATRMNTEAFF

J gene: TRBJ1-1
V gene: TRBV9
D gene: NA
clone size: few
CDR3 DNA: TGTGCCAGCAGCGTAAGGGGGATGAACACTGAAGCTTTCTTT
CDR3 protein: CASSVRGMNTEAFF

J gene: TRBJ2-5
V gene: TRBV5-1
D gene: NA
clone size: few
CDR3 DNA: TGCGCCAGCAGCTTGGCGGAGACCCAGTACTTC
CDR3 protein: CASSLAETQYF

J gene: TRBJ2-1
V gene: TRBV2
D gene: TRBD2
clone size: NA
CDR3 DNA: TGTGCCAGCAGTTCAATAGCGGGGGATTACAAGGATGAGCAGTTCTTC
CDR3 protein: CASSSIAGDYKDEQFF

J gene: TRBJ2-3
V gene: TRBV5-1
D gene: TRBD1
clone size: NA
CDR3 DNA: TGCGCCAGCAGCTTGGTCCGGACAGGGGCTTTAGATACGCAGTATTTT
CDR3 protein: CASSLVRTGALDTQYF

J gene: TRBJ1-2
V gene: TRBV18
D gene: NA
clone size: NA
CDR3 DNA: TGTGCCAGCTCACCACCGCACGGACTGTATGGCTACACCTTT
CDR3 protein: CASSPPHGLYGYTF

J gene: TRBJ1-5
V gene: TRBV5-1
D gene: TRBD1
clone size: NA
CDR3 DNA: TGCGCCAGCAGCTTGCAGGGGGACCAGCCCCAGCATTTT
CDR3 protein: CASSLQGDQPQHF

J gene: TRBJ1-6
V gene: TRBV6-5
D gene: NA
clone size: NA
CDR3 DNA: TGTGCCAGCAGGGCCGGACAGTATAATTCACCCCTCCACTTT
CDR3 protein: CASRAGQYNSPLHF

J gene: TRBJ2-7
V gene: TRBV5-1
D gene: NA
clone size: NA
CDR3 DNA: TGCGCCAGCAGCTTGGGCACTAGTGCGCACGAGCAGTACTTC
CDR3 protein: CASSLGTSAHEQYF

J gene: TRBJ1-1
V gene: TRBV12-5
D gene: TRBD1
clone size: NA
CDR3 DNA: TGTGCTAGTGGGGACCGGGACAGCTGGAACACTGAAGCTTTCTTT
CDR3 protein: CASGDRDSWNTEAFF

J gene: TRBJ1-6
V gene: TRBV19
D gene: NA
clone size: NA
CDR3 DNA: TGTGCCTCTAGCATCGGACAGACGCATTCACCCCTCCACTTT
CDR3 protein: CASSIGQTHSPLHF

J gene: TRBJ1-2
V gene: TRBV24-1
D gene: NA
clone size: once
CDR3 DNA: TGTGCCACCAGTCAATCGGGGACTAACTATGGCTACACCTTC
CDR3 protein: CATSQSGTNYGYTF

J gene: TRBJ1-1
V gene: TRBV3-1/TRBV3-2
D gene: TRBD1
clone size: NA
CDR3 DNA: TGTGCCAGCAGCTCCCGCGGGACAGGGCCAGGCATAGCTTTCTTT
CDR3 protein: CASSSRGTGPGIAFF

J gene: TRBJ2-5
V gene: TRBV7-2
D gene: TRBD2
clone size: few
CDR3 DNA: TGTGCCAGCAGCCCACTAGCGGGGGGGCGGAGGTTCGAGACCCAGTACTTC
CDR3 protein: CASSPLAGGRRFETQYF

J gene: TRBJ1-1
V gene: TRBV4-1
D gene: NA
clone size: NA
CDR3 DNA: TGCGCCAGCAGCCAAGGAATTCTTACCAAGGGAGTGAACACTGAAGCTTTCTTT
CDR3 protein: CASSQGILTKGVNTEAFF